This TCR beta chain emerged from a study of blood T cell repertoires in COVID-19. Overall study: PBMCs, B-cell-depleted T cells, or T cells were the source of the cDNA or gDNA that made up the material.

The germline V gene has CDR1 LNHDA and CDR2 SQIVND (reference sequence). With 8 bases removed from V and 5 bases from J, the gap between germline ends came to 9 bases. This CDR3 has 11 residues. Per the original data handling: Amplifying reference gene primers gave estimates of nucleated cell counts. Measured with immunoSEQ multiplex PCR; TCRdb has only the in-frame clones, and not every one. V, J and clone size derive from that table, while D and trimming were established from the DNA sequence. The repertoire holds 300,000 to 450,000 clones, 88% seen once, with 1.2% in the top ten. Residents of 24 US areas, aged roughly 18 to 89 years, made up the participants. Cohorts were determined from participant-reported clinical history.

This TCR came from a young woman who had recovered from COVID-19. The sequenced material came from PBMCs or T cells enriched from blood (not recorded which). The rearrangement uses TRBV19 and TRBJ1-1; D ambiguous. The CDR3 is CASGSGTEAFF. The CDR3 bases are TGTGCCAGTGGGAGTGGGACTGAAGCTTTCTTT.